This T cell receptor beta chain was recovered during a study of neurological immune-mediated disorders (dated by TCRdb to between 2019 and 2020). A note on the overall study: The study compared peripheral blood TCR-beta repertoires of HTLV-I-associated myelopathy (HAM/TSP) patients, multiple sclerosis patients and healthy controls using UMI-based sequencing. Longitudinal samples, technical triplicates and paired sorted CD4+ and CD8+ T-cell subsets, alongside PBMC samples, were included among the 106 TCR-beta libraries. The cohort was made up of approximately 65 subjects, consisting of some 14 HAM/TSP patients, 34 multiple sclerosis patients and around 20 healthy controls. What the research found in general, with its limitations: The highest TCR clonal expansion was observed in HAM/TSP patients, whereas the lowest was observed in MS patients, even when compared with healthy controls. Expanded clones from different subjects shared no identical CDR3 amino acid sequences, which suggests that TCR-beta repertoires were private in all groups.

Blood bank volunteers in Maryland, USA served as the healthy controls. Libraries from unsorted PBMCs were made from 2 million PBMCs kept in RNAlater at -80 degrees C until RNA extraction. PBMCs were separated from peripheral blood using Ficoll-Hypaque density gradient centrifugation and then cryopreserved in liquid nitrogen. cDNA was synthesized by template-switch 5'RACE using a primer carrying a 10-nucleotide random unique molecular identifier by which each TCR transcript was tagged. Every sequencing run covered 15-18 subjects and yielded more than 160 million TCR-beta sequences. Total RNA was extracted with the RNeasy kit. Using the KAPA Real-time Library Amplification kit, TCR-beta VDJ regions were amplified with primers for the TCR constant region and the 5'RACE anchor. A first PCR added sample indexes and Illumina adaptors, after which a second PCR increased the library yield. After Ampure bead purification, the roughly 650 bp TCR product was size-selected on a 2% E-gel SizeSelection system. Library quality was checked on a Bioanalyzer, concentration was measured with Qubit, and libraries were quantified with the Kapa Library Quantification kit before pooling. An Illumina HiSeq 2500 was used to sequence the libraries paired-end at 2 x 150 bp. To increase sequence diversity, 25-30% phiX was spiked into each library pool. Concerning the study's data processing: Quality-filtered reads were processed with the UMI-based MiGEC pipeline, which removed over 85% of raw TCR sequences during error correction. IMGT germline references were used for aligning VDJ genes, and each clonotype was defined as a unique CDR3 amino acid sequence together with its V-J genes. Clonal expansion, Shannon diversity, and CDR3 relatedness (CalcPairwiseDistances, ClusterSamples) were evaluated with VDJtools, and phylogenetic trees were built with CLCbio workbench. Clones with at least 8 unique UMIs were defined as expanded, with this threshold being based on coefficient-of-variation modelling across technical triplicates. In-frame beta chains were kept once TCRdb had trimmed the public reads at Q25 with fastp and called clones with MiXCR. Rows merge per CDR3 protein into single entries with the most common DNA and genes. In this record, the V and J calls reflect TCRdb's handling and not the investigators' own analysis. This sample comprises just under 45,000 distinct CDR3 sequences, about 12% of them detected only once. The ten largest clones represent roughly 1.3% of the sample.

This clonotype appeared many times. The specificity of this receptor is unknown. There are no base qualities to consult, and no much larger clone falls within one base. The CDR3 contains 12 residues, cysteine and phenylalanine counted. The kept DNA is CDR3 alone, 36 bases in frame from the first base. The germline V gene provides CDR1 MDHEN and CDR2 SYDVKM. Trimming removed 5 bases from V and 6 bases from J, leaving 10 bases between the germline ends. The TCR was taken from a female donor in good health. Rearrangement joined TRBV28 to TRBJ1-2; a tentative D match to TRBD1 spans 5 bases. Input material: PBMCs. The base sequence is TGTGCCAGCAGTCCCCTAGGGGATGGCTACACCTTC. It translates as CASSPLGDGYTF.